This TCR beta chain was observed in a study of CD8 T cells in ankylosing spondylitis. The CDR3 contains 15 residues. The V gene end was trimmed by 7 bases and the J gene end by 7 bases; junction bases not matched to a gene: 9. Study-wide findings and caveats: Past research had described some motif variants in reactive arthritis synovial fluid and blood. Disease-linked clones proved CD8+ and comparatively uncommon in peripheral blood. About 8 highly homologous variants formed a TCR beta motif that appeared characteristic of ankylosing spondylitis blood.

The authors made TCR beta libraries by quantitative 5'-RACE with molecular barcodes. TCRdb called the 5' RACE reads again in MiXCR, with one record for every CDR3 protein. The sample includes about 250,000 distinct CDR3 sequences, roughly 32% of them seen just once. Comments on this clonotype: Its antigen remains unidentified.

The receptor's source is a male donor with ankylosing spondylitis or in good health (not recorded which). The V and J genes are TRBV12-3 or TRBV12-4 and TRBJ2-2; 10 bases align to TRBD2. Material for sequencing was blood, either unsorted or a sorted T cell fraction (not recorded which). This CDR3 is CASTLAGARGGELFF. The CDR3, as DNA: TGTGCCAGCACCCTAGCGGGGGCCAGAGGCGGGGAGCTGTTTTTT.